Presented here are 23 T cell receptor beta chains from one specimen sequenced in a study of OX40 agonist ivuxolimab in advanced cancers. The data were produced by immunoSEQ multiplex PCR, yet TCRdb's version contains in-frame clones alone and is incomplete. This table has about 44,000 clones, 75% to 90% appearing once. The sequencing here drew on CD4+ or CD8+ T cells sorted from blood, taken in a trial of the OX40 agonist ivuxolimab. The receptors stem from an adult with an advanced solid tumor such as melanoma, head and neck, liver or kidney cancer.

The V call is TRBV27, the J call TRBJ2-7, with D possibly called TRBD1 or TRBD2 (5 bases each). V lost 6 bases to trimming and J lost 6 bases, with 24 bases between them. The CDR3 consists of 16 residues. Germline V gene sequence: CDR1 MNHEY, CDR2 SMNVEV (reference sequence). CDR3 DNA sequence: TGTGCCAGCAGCCCCGGGTCCCAACAGGAGGTAGGCGAGCAGTACTTC. Translated: CASSPGSQQEVGEQYF.

This clone was seen a handful of times. The J gene is TRBJ2-5, the V gene TRBV11-2; D not certain. The CDR3 is made up of 15 amino acids. Germline CDR1 is SGHAT and CDR2 is FQNNGV. The ends were cut back, 0 bases at V and 5 bases at J, with 13 bases in the middle. This CDR3 is CASSLDLAAAETQYF. The CDR3 region has the DNA TGTGCCAGCAGCTTAGATCTGGCGGCCGCGGAGACCCAGTACTTC.

The gene calls are TRBV2 and TRBJ1-6, with a possible D match to TRBD1 (5 bases). With 7 bases removed from V and 0 bases from J, the gap between germline ends came to 13 bases. Germline V lookup: CDR1 SNHLY, CDR2 FYNNEI. The CDR3 runs 16 residues. In nucleotides, the CDR3 is TGTGCCAGCAAGGGAGAGGGGAGCTCCTATAATTCACCCCTCCACTTT. Translated: CASKGEGSSYNSPLHF.

The chain links TRBV6-1 to TRBJ1-2; 9 nucleotides line up with TRBD1. CDR3 size: 15 residues. Trimming took 6 bases from V and 4 from J; bases not matched to a gene: 9. In germline, CDR1 is MNHNS, CDR2 SASEGT. The CDR3 spells CASSPSGQGSYGYTF. The CDR3 nucleotides are TGTGCCAGCAGCCCTTCCGGACAGGGGAGCTATGGCTACACCTTC.

The rearrangement links TRBV10-3 to TRBJ1-2; D is ambiguous. This CDR3 has 12 residues. Germline V gene sequence: CDR1 ENHRY, CDR2 SYGVKD. Trimming removed 10 bases from V and 2 bases from J, with 11 bases in between. The CDR3 protein is CATGKTNYGYTF. CDR3 coding DNA: TGTGCCACCGGCAAAACCAACTATGGCTACACCTTC.

This clone was recorded a few times. The rearrangement links TRBV7-3 to TRBJ2-2; possibly TRBD2 for D (5 bases). Germline lookup yields CDR1 SGHTA and CDR2 FQGTGA. The V end was cut by 5 bases, the J end by 4 bases, with 20 bases between. CDR3 length: 17 residues. The chain's CDR3 is CASSDGPPGKTTGELFF. CDR3 DNA: TGTGCCAGCAGCGATGGGCCCCCGGGAAAGACCACCGGGGAGCTGTTTTTT.

This chain joins TRBV5-1 and TRBJ1-2; weak D call: TRBD1 (6 bases). This CDR3 comprises 13 residues. In germline, CDR1 is SGHRS, CDR2 YFSETQ. Trimming took 0 bases from V and 7 from J, leaving 10 bases between them. CDR3 nucleotide sequence: TGCGCCAGCAGCTTGGAAACAGGGTTTGGCTACACCTTC. The encoded protein is CASSLETGFGYTF.

This chain connects TRBV7-2 to TRBJ2-7; no definite D call. V shed 0 bases and J shed 7 bases, with 4 bases lying between them. CDR1 and CDR2 (germline): SGHTA, FQGNSA. This CDR3 is 11 amino acids long. CDR3 amino acids: CASSLAEEQYF. Here the CDR3 DNA reads TGTGCCAGCAGCTTAGCGGAGGAGCAGTACTTC.

CDR3 loop: CASSGQETQYF. The CDR3 nucleotides are TGTGCCAGCAGCGGCCAAGAGACCCAGTACTTC. The chain carries TRBV7-2 and TRBJ2-5; D unclear. The germline V gene has CDR1 SGHTA and CDR2 FQGNSA. Trimming pared 5 bases from V and 1 base from J, leaving 2 bases between. This CDR3 comprises 11 residues.

The chain is built from TRBV7-2 and TRBJ1-2, with D unclear. Germline V CDR1 and CDR2: SGHTA, FQGNSA. The CDR3 is 17 residues long. With 5 bases removed from V and 5 bases from J, the gap between germline ends came to 24 bases. The CDR3 DNA follows: TGTGCCAGCAGCCCCAATTCTGTGGCATCGGGCGGGTATGGCTACACCTTC. Translated: CASSPNSVASGGYGYTF.

The rearrangement joins TRBV15 to TRBJ1-5; D remains ambiguous. Looked up from germline, CDR1 is LNHNV and CDR2 is YYDKDF (reference sequence). V gave up 1 base and J gave up 0 bases, with 7 bases separating them. This CDR3 has 15 amino acids. CDR3 loop: CATSRGRTSNQPQHF. CDR3 sequence (DNA): TGTGCCACCAGCAGAGGGCGGACTAGCAATCAGCCCCAGCATTTT.

This clone has only a few counts. The chain links TRBV19 to TRBJ2-2, with D perhaps TRBD1 or TRBD2 (5 bases each). The CDR3 length is 12 residues. Per germline, CDR1 LNHDA and CDR2 SQIVND (reference sequence). The germline V and J ends were trimmed by 5 bases and 5 bases, with 6 bases remaining between them. The CDR3 DNA sequence: TGTGCCAGTAGTGGGGGAACCGGGGAGCTGTTTTTT. Its translation is CASSGGTGELFF. Combining the CDR3 with reference TRBV19 and TRBJ2-2 gives the whole variable domain DGGITQSPKYLFRKEGQNVTLSCEQNLNHDAMYWYRQDPGQGLRLIYYSQIVNDFQKGDIAEGYSVSREKKESFPLTVTSAQKNPTAFYLCASSGGTGELFFGEGSRLTVL.

The rearrangement links TRBV28 to TRBJ1-2; 7 nucleotides agree with TRBD1. CDR3 length equals 14 residues. Per germline, CDR1 MDHEN and CDR2 SYDVKM. V lost 6 bases to trimming and J lost 4 bases; unmatched junction nucleotides: 8. The CDR3 bases are TGTGCCAGCAGGTACGCAGGGGGGAGCTATGGCTACACCTTC. As protein: CASRYAGGSYGYTF.

The chain carries TRBV5-1 and TRBJ1-1; maybe TRBD1 (6 bases). CDR3 length: 14 residues. The ends were cut back, 3 bases at V and 1 base at J, with 10 bases in the middle. Germline lookup yields CDR1 SGHRS and CDR2 YFSETQ. The CDR3 loop is CASSSAGANTEAFF. The CDR3 DNA is TGCGCCAGCAGCTCGGCAGGGGCGAACACTGAAGCTTTCTTT.

The chain combines TRBV10-3 with TRBJ2-2; 10 nucleotides agree with TRBD2. Germline assignment: CDR1 ENHRY and CDR2 SYGVKD. The CDR3 totals 16 residues. Germline trimming cut 6 bases from V and 6 bases from J; bases unmatched to any gene: 10. The CDR3 DNA follows: TGTGCCATCAGCTTTGCCCAGCGGGAGGGGTCCGGGGAGCTGTTTTTT. It codes for CAISFAQREGSGELFF.

The genes are TRBV7-2 and TRBJ1-5, with TRBD1 identical over 9 bases. Germline lookup yields CDR1 SGHTA and CDR2 FQGNSA. CDR3 length: 16 amino acids. V lost 6 bases to trimming and J lost 6 bases; unmatched junction nucleotides: 12. CDR3 sequence reads: CASSQYPGQGLQPQHF. CDR3 nucleotides: TGTGCCAGCAGTCAGTATCCGGGACAGGGACTTCAGCCCCAGCATTTT.

The rearrangement uses TRBV28 and TRBJ1-1; no clear D gene. The CDR3 is made up of 13 amino acids. The germline V gene has CDR1 MDHEN and CDR2 SYDVKM. The V end was cut by 6 bases, the J end by 11 bases, with 19 bases between. The CDR3 sequence: CASRRGGGIVAFF. CDR3 sequence (DNA): TGTGCCAGCAGAAGAGGTGGAGGAATTGTTGCTTTCTTT. Based on the CDR3 plus reference TRBV28 and TRBJ1-1, the full variable domain is DVKVTQSSRYLVKRTGEKVFLECVQDMDHENMFWYRQDPGLGLRLIYFSYDVKMKEKGDIPEGYSVSREKKERFSLILESASTNQTSMYLCASRRGGGIVAFFGQGTRLTVV.

The table lists this clone with a count of one. The CDR3 region is CASTLAPAGTEAFF. The CDR3 DNA follows: TGTGCCAGCACCTTAGCCCCGGCGGGCACTGAAGCTTTCTTT. J is TRBJ1-1 and V is TRBV2; D unclear. This CDR3 comprises 14 residues. The V end lost 7 bases, the J end lost 4 bases, and 16 bases lay between the germline ends. Germline CDR1 SNHLY, CDR2 FYNNEI.

This chain connects TRBV7-2 to TRBJ2-1; 15 positions agree with TRBD2. V dropped 3 bases and J dropped 7; count of bases not matched to a gene: 10. CDR1 SGHTA and CDR2 FQGNSA come from the germline V gene. There are 18 residues in the CDR3. CDR3 nucleotide sequence: TGTGCCAGCAGCTTCGGACTAGCGGGAGGGGGAATCTCGAATGAGCAGTTCTTC. Translation gives CASSFGLAGGGISNEQFF.

This clone appeared a single time. The chain is built from TRBV10-2 and TRBJ2-3; 7 bases are shared with TRBD1. Germline trimming cut 6 bases from V and 3 bases from J; bases unmatched to any gene: 9. This CDR3 has 15 amino acids. CDR1 WSHSY and CDR2 SAAADI come from the germline V gene. The CDR3 DNA reads TGCGCCAGCAGCCCTACAGGGGTCGGGACAGATACGCAGTATTTT. This translates into CASSPTGVGTDTQYF.

V gene TRBV4-3 combines with J gene TRBJ2-7; 9 bases are a match to TRBD1. The junction had 7 bases not matched to a gene; V was cut back by 6 bases and J by 7 bases. This CDR3 contains 13 residues. Germline CDR1 LGHNA, CDR2 YSLEER. The CDR3 region is CASRRTGEGEQYF. CDR3 in DNA: TGCGCCAGCAGGCGGACAGGGGAGGGGGAGCAGTACTTC.

V usage is TRBV2 and J usage is TRBJ2-1, with D uncertain. Germline V CDR1 and CDR2: SNHLY, FYNNEI. V dropped 6 bases and J dropped 2 bases, with 14 bases sitting between them. The CDR3 extends over 15 amino acids. The CDR3 DNA reads TGTGCCAGCAGCCCATCGAGAGGAGCCTACAATGAGCAGTTCTTC. It is translated as CASSPSRGAYNEQFF. Using reference TRBV2 and TRBJ2-1 for the parts outside the CDR3, the full variable domain is EPEVTQTPSHQVTQMGQEVILRCVPISNHLYFYWYRQILGQKVEFLVSFYNNEISEKSEIFDDQFSVERPDGSNFTLKIRSTKLEDSAMYFCASSPSRGAYNEQFFGPGTRLTVL.

The rearrangement uses TRBV19 and TRBJ1-1, with unresolved D. The CDR3 is made up of 11 amino acids. V lost 3 bases, J lost 11 bases, and 10 bases lay in between. CDR1 LNHDA and CDR2 SQIVND come from the germline V gene (reference sequence). CDR3 DNA sequence: TGTGCCAGTAGTATCTTCGGGTGGGCTTTCTTT. It specifies CASSIFGWAFF.